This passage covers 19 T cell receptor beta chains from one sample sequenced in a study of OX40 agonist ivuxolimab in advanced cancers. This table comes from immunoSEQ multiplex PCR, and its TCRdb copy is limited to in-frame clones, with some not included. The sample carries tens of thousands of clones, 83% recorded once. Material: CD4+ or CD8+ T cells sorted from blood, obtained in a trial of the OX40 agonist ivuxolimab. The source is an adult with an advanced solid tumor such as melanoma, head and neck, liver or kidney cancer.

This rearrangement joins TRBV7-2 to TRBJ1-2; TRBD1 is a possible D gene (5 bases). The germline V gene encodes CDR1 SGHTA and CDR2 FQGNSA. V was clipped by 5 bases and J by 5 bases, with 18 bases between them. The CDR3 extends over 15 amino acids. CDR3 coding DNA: TGTGCCAGCAGCCAACCGGGACGGGGAGGATATGGCTACACCTTC. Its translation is CASSQPGRGGYGYTF.

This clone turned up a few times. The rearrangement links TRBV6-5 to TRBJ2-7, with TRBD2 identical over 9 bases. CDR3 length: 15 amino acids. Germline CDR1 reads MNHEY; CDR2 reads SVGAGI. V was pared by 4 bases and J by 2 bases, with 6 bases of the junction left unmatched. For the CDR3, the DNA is TGTGCCAGCAGTTTCGGGACTAGCCATACCTACGAGCAGTACTTC. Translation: CASSFGTSHTYEQYF.

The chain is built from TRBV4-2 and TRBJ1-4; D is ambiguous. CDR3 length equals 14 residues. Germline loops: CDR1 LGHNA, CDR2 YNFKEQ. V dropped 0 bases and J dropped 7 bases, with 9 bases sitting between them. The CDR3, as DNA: TGTGCCAGCAGCCAAGACGGGGTTGGTGAAAAACTGTTTTTT. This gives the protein CASSQDGVGEKLFF.

CDR3 residues: CASSDSSAGDTQYF. The CDR3 region has the DNA TGCGCCAGCAGTGATAGCAGCGCCGGAGATACGCAGTATTTT. The rearrangement joins TRBV10-2 to TRBJ2-3; unclear D gene. Trimming left V 3 bases short and J 5 bases short, with 12 bases between. CDR3 length: 14 residues. Per the germline V gene, CDR1 is WSHSY and CDR2 is SAAADI.

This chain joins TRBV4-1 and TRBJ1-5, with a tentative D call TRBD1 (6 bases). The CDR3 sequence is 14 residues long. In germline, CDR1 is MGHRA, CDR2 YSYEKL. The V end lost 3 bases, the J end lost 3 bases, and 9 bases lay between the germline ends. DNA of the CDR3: TGCGCCAGCAGCCACTCAGGGGCCAATCAGCCCCAGCATTTT. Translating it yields CASSHSGANQPQHF.

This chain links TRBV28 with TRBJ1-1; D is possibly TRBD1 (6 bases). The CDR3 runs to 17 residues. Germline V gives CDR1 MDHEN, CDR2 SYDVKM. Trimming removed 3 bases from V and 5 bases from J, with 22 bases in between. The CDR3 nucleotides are TGTGCCAGCAGTTTGGTTACCGGGGGCTCCGTTAGTACTGAAGCTTTCTTT. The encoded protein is CASSLVTGGSVSTEAFF.

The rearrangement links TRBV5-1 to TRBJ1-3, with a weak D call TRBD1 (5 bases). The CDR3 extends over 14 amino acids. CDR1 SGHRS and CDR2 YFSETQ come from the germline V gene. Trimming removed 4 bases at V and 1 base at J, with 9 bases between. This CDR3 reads CASSDGGSGNTIYF. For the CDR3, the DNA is TGCGCCAGCAGCGATGGGGGATCTGGAAACACCATATATTTT.

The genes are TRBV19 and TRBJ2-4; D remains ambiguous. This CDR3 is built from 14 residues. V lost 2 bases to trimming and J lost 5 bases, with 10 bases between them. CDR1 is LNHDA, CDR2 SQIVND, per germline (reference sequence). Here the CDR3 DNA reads TGTGCCAGTAGTATAAAGGCAGGCCAAAACATTCAGTACTTC. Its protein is CASSIKAGQNIQYF.

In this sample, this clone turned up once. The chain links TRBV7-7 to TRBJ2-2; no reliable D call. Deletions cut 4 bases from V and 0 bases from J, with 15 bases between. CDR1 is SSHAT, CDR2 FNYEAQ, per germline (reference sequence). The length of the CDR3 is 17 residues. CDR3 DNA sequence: TGTGCCAGCAGCTACGCGACGTGGACGGCGAACACCGGGGAGCTGTTTTTT. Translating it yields CASSYATWTANTGELFF.

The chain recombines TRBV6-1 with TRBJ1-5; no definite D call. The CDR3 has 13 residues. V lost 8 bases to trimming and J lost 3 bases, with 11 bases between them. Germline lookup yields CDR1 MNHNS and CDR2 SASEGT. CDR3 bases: TGTGCCAGCCGATTTGCGGTCAATCAGCCCCAGCATTTT. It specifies CASRFAVNQPQHF.

In nucleotides, the CDR3 is TGCGCCAGCAGCGGAACACAGAGCACAGATACGCAGTATTTT. This codes for CASSGTQSTDTQYF. The rearrangement uses TRBV5-1 and TRBJ2-3; D is unclear. The CDR3 consists of 14 residues. CDR1 is SGHRS, CDR2 YFSETQ, per germline. Deletions cut 4 bases from V and 0 bases from J, with 9 bases between.

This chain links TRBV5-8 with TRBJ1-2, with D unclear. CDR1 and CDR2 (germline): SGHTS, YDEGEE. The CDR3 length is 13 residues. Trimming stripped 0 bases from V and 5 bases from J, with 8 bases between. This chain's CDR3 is CASSLEVRYGYTF. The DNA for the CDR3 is TGTGCCAGCAGCTTGGAGGTACGGTATGGCTACACCTTC.

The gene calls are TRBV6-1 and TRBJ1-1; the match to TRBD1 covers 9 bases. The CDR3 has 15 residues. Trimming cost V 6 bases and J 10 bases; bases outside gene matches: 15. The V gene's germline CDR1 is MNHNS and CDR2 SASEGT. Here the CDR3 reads CASRPTPGQGSGAFF. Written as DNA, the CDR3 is TGTGCCAGCAGACCGACCCCGGGACAGGGATCGGGAGCTTTCTTT.

The CDR3 DNA is TGTGCCAGCAGTGAAACGACTAGCGGGATTGGTGAGCAGTTCTTC. This codes for CASSETTSGIGEQFF. The genes are TRBV2 and TRBJ2-1; 11 nucleotides line up with TRBD2. This CDR3 region has 15 residues. J gave up 9 bases and V 2 bases, and 6 bases lay outside the gene matches. Germline V gene lookup returns CDR1 SNHLY and CDR2 FYNNEI. The entire variable domain, with the rest obtained from reference TRBV2 and TRBJ2-1, is as follows: EPEVTQTPSHQVTQMGQEVILRCVPISNHLYFYWYRQILGQKVEFLVSFYNNEISEKSEIFDDQFSVERPDGSNFTLKIRSTKLEDSAMYFCASSETTSGIGEQFFGPGTRLTVL.

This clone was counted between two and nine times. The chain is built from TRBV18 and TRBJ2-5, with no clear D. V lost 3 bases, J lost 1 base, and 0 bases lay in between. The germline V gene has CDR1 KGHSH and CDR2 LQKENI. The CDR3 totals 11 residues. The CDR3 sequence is CASSPQETQYF. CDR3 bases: TGTGCCAGCTCACCCCAAGAGACCCAGTACTTC. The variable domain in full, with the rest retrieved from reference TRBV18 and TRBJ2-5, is NAGVMQNPRHLVRRRGQEARLRCSPMKGHSHVYWYRQLPEEGLKFMVYLQKENIIDESGMPKERFSAEFPKEGPSILRIQQVVRGDSAAYFCASSPQETQYFGPGTRLLVL.

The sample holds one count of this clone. The CDR3 coding sequence is TGTGCCAGCAGCCTACCCACAACAAGGGGAAATGAGCAGTTCTTC. Translation gives CASSLPTTRGNEQFF. This chain connects TRBV6-1 to TRBJ2-1; weak D call: TRBD1 (5 bases). The germline V and J ends were trimmed by 6 bases and 7 bases, with 19 bases remaining between them. CDR1 is MNHNS, CDR2 SASEGT, per germline. CDR3 size: 15 residues.

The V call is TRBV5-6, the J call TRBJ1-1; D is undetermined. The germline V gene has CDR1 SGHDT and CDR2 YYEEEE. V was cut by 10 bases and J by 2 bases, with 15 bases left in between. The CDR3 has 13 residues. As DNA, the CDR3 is TGTGCCGGAGGGAGAGGGCCTAACACTGAAGCTTTCTTT. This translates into CAGGRGPNTEAFF. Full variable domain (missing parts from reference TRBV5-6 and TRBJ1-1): DAGVTQSPTHLIKTRGQQVTLRCSPKSGHDTVSWYQQALGQGPQFIFQYYEEEERQRGNFPDRFSGHQFPNYSSELNVNALLLGDSALYLCAGGRGPNTEAFFGQGTRLTVV.

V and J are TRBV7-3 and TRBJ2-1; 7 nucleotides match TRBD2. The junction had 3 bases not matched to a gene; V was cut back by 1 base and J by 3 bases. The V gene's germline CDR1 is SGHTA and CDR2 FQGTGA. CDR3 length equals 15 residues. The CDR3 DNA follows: TGTGCCAGCAGCTTAAAAGCTAGCGGCTACAATGAGCAGTTCTTC. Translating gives CASSLKASGYNEQFF.

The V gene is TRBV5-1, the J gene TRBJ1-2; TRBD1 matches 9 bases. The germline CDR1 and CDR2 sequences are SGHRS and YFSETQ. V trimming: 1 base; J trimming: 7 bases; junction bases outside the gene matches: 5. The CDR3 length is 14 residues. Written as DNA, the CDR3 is TGCGCCAGCAGCTTGAGTGGACAGGGGAGTGGCTACACCTTC. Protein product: CASSLSGQGSGYTF.